This paragraph covers one T cell receptor beta chain sequence. This record belongs to a study of glioma-infiltrating T cells. Trimming cost V 7 bases and J 9 bases, with 19 bases left between them. Germline V gives CDR1 MDHEN, CDR2 SYDVKM. The CDR3 is 14 residues long. Using RNA template, CDR3s of TCR alpha and beta were amplified with iRepertoire arm-PCR. Each CDR3 protein is one row after TCRdb ran MiXCR on the multiplex PCR reads. The table has about 380,000 distinct CDR3 sequences, around 45% seen once. The receptor comes from a human donor with low-grade glioma or glioblastoma, undergoing nonglioma brain surgery, or in good health (not recorded which). Sequencing was done on a sample of glioma tissue, nonneoplastic brain tissue, or PBMCs (not recorded which). The V gene is TRBV28, the J gene TRBJ1-3; D possibly corresponds to TRBD1 (5 bases). In DNA form, the CDR3 reads TGTGCCAGCACCCAAGGGGCCCTGCGGTTCACCATATATTTT. Translation: CASTQGALRFTIYF.